These T cell receptor beta chains were read from a single sample in a study of human T cells and chemical hapten exposure. MiXCR was run by TCRdb on the RACE reads, yielding one entry per CDR3 protein. Here the sample spans approximately 400,000 distinct CDR3 sequences, around 4.8% being singletons. This specimen was whole blood, taken in connection with sensitization to the hapten diphenylcyclopropenone (DPC). These receptors were obtained from a woman between 50 and 59 years old with alopecia areata. Some clones in this sample may be carry-over from other donors' samples. CDR3s leave out the opening cysteine and the closing phenylalanine or tryptophan. The order of the fields is V gene, J gene, CDR3 protein.

TRBV7-9,TRBJ1-4,ASSLEVWGSPNEKLF
TRBV4-1,TRBJ1-6,ASSQGPGQTNSPLH
TRBV27,TRBJ2-3,ASSSGTGAVTDTQY
TRBV7-9,TRBJ2-5,ASSLDGPQY
TRBV6-6,TRBJ2-5,ASSYPPEGETQY
TRBV6-6,TRBJ2-2,ASSSTEAGGNTGELF
TRBV12-3/TRBV12-4,TRBJ1-5,ACSFGVQQPQH
TRBV20-1,TRBJ2-5,SARLLAGAQETQY
TRBV29-1,TRBJ2-1,SVDRAGGLNEQF
TRBV6-1,TRBJ2-1,ASKGTGGGEQF
TRBV7-8,TRBJ2-5,ASSLEAGVETQY
TRBV11-2,TRBJ2-1,ASSRIDSYNEQF
TRBV2,TRBJ2-1,ASSADRGAYNEQF
TRBV9,TRBJ2-7,ASSVSLGDYEQY
TRBV20-1,TRBJ1-3,SAAVGPQGAGNTIY
TRBV29-1,TRBJ2-1,SVPDRGGYEQF
TRBV5-1,TRBJ2-7,ASSFRTGGYEQY
TRBV20-1,TRBJ2-1,SAGTSGGLYNEQF
TRBV12-5,TRBJ2-7,ASGLAGTGPNEQY
TRBV29-1,TRBJ1-5,SVGTGGDQPQH
TRBV29-1,TRBJ2-3,SSSSRATDTQY
TRBV5-4,TRBJ2-3,ASYGTSGSTDTQY
TRBV7-9,TRBJ2-3,ASIRAAGTDTQY
TRBV5-5,TRBJ2-6,ASSLIGTGVSGANVLT
TRBV12-5,TRBJ2-7,ASGPGTGSYEQY
TRBV5-1,TRBJ2-3,ASSLVSLAGRYTDTQY
TRBV12-3/TRBV12-4,TRBJ2-7,ASSPDRSSYEQY
TRBV11-2,TRBJ2-4,ASSSIDRLAKNIQY
TRBV7-9,TRBJ1-4,ASSPTLDRDEKLF
TRBV29-1,TRBJ2-6,SVEDRQGLPGANVLT
TRBV20-1,TRBJ2-3,SARDHSTTWDRGTDTQY
TRBV9,TRBJ2-1,ASSSRGGYNEQF
TRBV2,TRBJ2-7,ASTPGQFSYEQY
TRBV30,TRBJ2-2,AWGENTGELF
TRBV6-1,TRBJ1-4,ASSPTTGSNEKLF
TRBV7-9,TRBJ1-5,ASSPGTGSVPSNQPQH